The source of this TCR beta chain is a study of cytomegalovirus exposure and HLA in healthy donors. Findings of the study overall: Researchers reportedly found TCR beta sequences accurately predicted most subjects' HLA-A and HLA-B alleles.

Trimming pared 5 bases from V and 1 base from J, leaving 9 bases between. CDR1 is SGHNT, CDR2 YENEEA, per germline. The CDR3 loop spans 13 amino acids. The PCR contained 60 Vbeta and 13 Jbeta primers. Sequenced by immunoSEQ multiplex PCR; TCRdb stores in-frame clones only, minus some. The sample includes about 190,000 clones, over 75% seen only once; the top ten take 10%. As to this clone: Its antigen is still unknown.

This chain uses TRBV11-3 with TRBJ2-7; D gene uncertain. The source is a woman aged 45-65 years in good health and CMV-seropositive. The sequenced sample consisted of PBMCs. The CDR3, as DNA: TGTGCCAGCAGCCTCTACGGTTCCTACGAGCAGTACTTC. It is translated as CASSLYGSYEQYF.